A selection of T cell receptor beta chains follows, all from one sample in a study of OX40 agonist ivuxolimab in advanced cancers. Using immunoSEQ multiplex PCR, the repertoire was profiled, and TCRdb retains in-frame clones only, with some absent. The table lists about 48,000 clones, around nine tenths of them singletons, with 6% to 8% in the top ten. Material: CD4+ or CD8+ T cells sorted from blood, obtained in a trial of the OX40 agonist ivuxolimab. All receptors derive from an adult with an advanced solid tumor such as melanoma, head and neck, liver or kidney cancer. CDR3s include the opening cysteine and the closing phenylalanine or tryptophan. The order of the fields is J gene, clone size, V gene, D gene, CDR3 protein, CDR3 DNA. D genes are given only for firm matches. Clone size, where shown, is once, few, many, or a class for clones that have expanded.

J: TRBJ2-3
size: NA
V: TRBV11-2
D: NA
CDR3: CASSFSTDTQYF
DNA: TGTGCCAGCAGCTTTAGCACAGATACGCAGTATTTT

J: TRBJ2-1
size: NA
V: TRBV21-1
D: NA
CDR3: CASSRAMDRGNWNEQFF
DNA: TGTGCCAGCAGCAGAGCGATGGACAGGGGTAATTGGAATGAGCAGTTCTTC

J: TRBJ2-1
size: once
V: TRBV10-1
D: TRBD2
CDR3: CASSETSGENEQFF
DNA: TGCGCCAGCAGTGAGACTAGCGGGGAGAATGAGCAGTTCTTC

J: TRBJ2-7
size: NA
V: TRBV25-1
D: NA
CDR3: CASSGKERTGFSSYEQYF
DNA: TGTGCCAGCAGTGGGAAGGAGAGAACAGGGTTTAGCTCCTACGAGCAGTACTTC

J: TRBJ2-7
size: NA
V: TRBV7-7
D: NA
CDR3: CASSLWPDGQYF
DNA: TGTGCTAGCAGCTTATGGCCGGATGGGCAGTACTTC

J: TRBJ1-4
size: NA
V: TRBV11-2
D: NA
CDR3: CASSITGTRTTNEKLFF
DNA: TGTGCCAGCAGCATTACAGGGACCCGAACAACTAATGAAAAACTGTTTTTT

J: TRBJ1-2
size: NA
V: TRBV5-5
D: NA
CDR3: CASSLRGLGQEDGYTF
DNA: TGTGCCAGCAGCTTAAGAGGCTTGGGGCAAGAGGATGGCTACACCTTC

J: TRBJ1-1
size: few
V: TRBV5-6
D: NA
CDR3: CASSLRGTEAFF
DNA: TGTGCCAGCAGCTTACGGGGGACTGAAGCTTTCTTT

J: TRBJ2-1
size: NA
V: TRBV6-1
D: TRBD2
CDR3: CASSHRTSGNEQFF
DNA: TGTGCCAGCAGTCACCGGACTAGCGGCAATGAGCAGTTCTTC

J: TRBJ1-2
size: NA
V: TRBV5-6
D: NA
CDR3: CASSLRALYGYTF
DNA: TGTGCCAGCAGCCTGAGGGCCCTCTATGGCTACACCTTC

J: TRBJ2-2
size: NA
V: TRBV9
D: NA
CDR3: CASSVGTSPGELFF
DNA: TGTGCCAGCAGCGTAGGAACTAGCCCCGGGGAGCTGTTTTTT

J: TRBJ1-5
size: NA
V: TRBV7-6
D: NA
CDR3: CASSLEAGSNQPQHF
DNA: TGTGCCAGCAGCTTAGAGGCAGGGTCTAATCAGCCCCAGCATTTT

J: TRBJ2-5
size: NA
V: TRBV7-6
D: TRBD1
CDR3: CASSSTGEETQYF
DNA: TGTGCCAGCAGCTCTACAGGGGAAGAGACCCAGTACTTC

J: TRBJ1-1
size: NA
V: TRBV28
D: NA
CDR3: CASPPRGLNTEAFF
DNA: TGTGCCAGCCCTCCCAGAGGATTGAACACTGAAGCTTTCTTT

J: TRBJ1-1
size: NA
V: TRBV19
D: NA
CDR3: CASSRSVNTEAFF
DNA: TGTGCCAGTAGTCGCTCTGTGAACACTGAAGCTTTCTTT

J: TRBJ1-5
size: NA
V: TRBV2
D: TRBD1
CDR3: CASQPGDSDYSNQPQHF
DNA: TGTGCCAGTCAACCGGGGGACAGCGATTATAGCAATCAGCCCCAGCATTTT

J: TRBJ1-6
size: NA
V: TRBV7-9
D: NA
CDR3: CASTYSPGSPLHF
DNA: TGTGCCAGCACCTATTCACCAGGGTCACCCCTCCACTTT

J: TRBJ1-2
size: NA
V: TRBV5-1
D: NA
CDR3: CASSLKEPGRSIYGYTF
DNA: TGCGCCAGCAGCTTAAAAGAACCGGGACGTTCTATCTATGGCTACACCTTC

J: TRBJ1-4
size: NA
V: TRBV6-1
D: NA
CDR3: CASSVGLINEKLFF
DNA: TGTGCCAGCAGTGTGGGTCTGATTAATGAAAAACTGTTTTTT

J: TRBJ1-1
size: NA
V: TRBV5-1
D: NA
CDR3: CASSFGDGYTEAFF
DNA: TGCGCCAGCAGCTTTGGGGACGGATACACTGAAGCTTTCTTT

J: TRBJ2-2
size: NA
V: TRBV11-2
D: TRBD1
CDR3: CASSDPGQGIGELFF
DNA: TGTGCCAGCAGCGATCCGGGACAGGGGATCGGGGAGCTGTTTTTT

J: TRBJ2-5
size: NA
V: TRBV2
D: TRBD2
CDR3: CASSSGSGGVPTQYF
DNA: TGTGCCAGCAGCTCTGGAAGCGGGGGAGTCCCGACCCAGTACTTC

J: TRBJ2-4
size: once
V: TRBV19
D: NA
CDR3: CASSPGGIYLEPLAKNIQYF
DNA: TGTGCCAGTAGCCCCGGCGGCATATACCTGGAACCTCTAGCCAAAAACATTCAGTACTTC

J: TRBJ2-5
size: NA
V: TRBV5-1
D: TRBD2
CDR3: CASSLVTSGGQETQYF
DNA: TGCGCCAGCAGTCTTGTGACTAGCGGGGGCCAAGAGACCCAGTACTTC

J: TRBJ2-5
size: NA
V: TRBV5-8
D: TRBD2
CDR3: CASSLVLAAGTQYF
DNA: TGTGCCAGCAGCTTGGTACTAGCGGCGGGGACCCAGTACTTC

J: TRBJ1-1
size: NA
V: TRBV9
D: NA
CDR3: CASTRDKVRDPNTEAFF
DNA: TGTGCCAGCACGCGAGACAAAGTAAGGGATCCGAACACTGAAGCTTTCTTT

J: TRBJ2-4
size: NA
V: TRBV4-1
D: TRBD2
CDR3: CASSQEAGGRDIQYF
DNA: TGCGCCAGCAGCCAAGAGGCGGGGGGGAGGGACATTCAGTACTTC

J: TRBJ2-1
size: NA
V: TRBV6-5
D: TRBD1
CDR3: CASSYPGQGVDEQFF
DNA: TGTGCCAGCAGTTATCCGGGACAGGGGGTGGATGAGCAGTTCTTC

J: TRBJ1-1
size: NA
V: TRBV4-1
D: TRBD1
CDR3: CASSLRQGGTEAFF
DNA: TGCGCCAGCAGCCTCCGACAGGGAGGCACTGAAGCTTTCTTT

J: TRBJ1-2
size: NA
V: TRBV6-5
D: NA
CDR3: CASSPRDSNYGYTF
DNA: TGTGCCAGCAGTCCCCGGGACTCAAACTATGGCTACACCTTC

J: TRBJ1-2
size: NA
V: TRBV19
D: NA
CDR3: CASSPGTPADYGYTF
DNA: TGTGCCAGTAGCCCCGGGACCCCGGCGGACTATGGCTACACCTTC

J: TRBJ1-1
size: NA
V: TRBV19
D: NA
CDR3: CASTPLGGALDTEAFF
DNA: TGTGCCAGTACCCCCCTCGGGGGGGCCCTCGACACTGAAGCTTTCTTT

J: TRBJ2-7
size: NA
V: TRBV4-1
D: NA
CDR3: CASSQAWGDSPYEQYF
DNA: TGCGCCAGCAGCCAAGCTTGGGGTGACAGCCCCTACGAGCAGTACTTC

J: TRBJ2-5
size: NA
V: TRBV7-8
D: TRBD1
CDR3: CASSKRTGSQETQYF
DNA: TGTGCCAGCAGCAAAAGGACAGGATCCCAAGAGACCCAGTACTTC

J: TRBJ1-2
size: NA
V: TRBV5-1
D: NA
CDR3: CASSFYRVDGYTF
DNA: TGCGCCAGCAGCTTCTACAGGGTCGATGGCTACACCTTC

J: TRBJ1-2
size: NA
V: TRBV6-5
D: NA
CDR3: CASSQWDATSYGYTF
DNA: TGTGCCAGCAGCCAATGGGACGCCACCAGCTATGGCTACACCTTC

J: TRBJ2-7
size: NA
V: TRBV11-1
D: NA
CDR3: CASSSYDGPEGEQYF
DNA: TGTGCCAGCAGCTCGTATGACGGGCCCGAAGGGGAGCAGTACTTC

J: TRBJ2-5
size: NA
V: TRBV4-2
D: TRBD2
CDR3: CASSLGDYRFGQETQYF
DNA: TGTGCCAGCAGCCTGGGGGACTACCGATTCGGTCAAGAGACCCAGTACTTC

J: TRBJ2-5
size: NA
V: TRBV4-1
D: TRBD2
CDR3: CASSHPGLAGGPGQETQYF
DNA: TGCGCCAGCAGCCATCCGGGACTAGCGGGGGGGCCGGGTCAAGAGACCCAGTACTTC

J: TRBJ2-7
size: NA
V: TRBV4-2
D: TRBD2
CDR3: CASSQASGGPASYEQYF
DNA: TGTGCCAGCAGCCAAGCTAGCGGGGGGCCCGCCTCCTACGAGCAGTACTTC

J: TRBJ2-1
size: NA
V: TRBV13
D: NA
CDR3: CASSLPLIDGQFF
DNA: TGTGCCAGCAGCTTACCCTTAATCGACGGGCAGTTCTTC

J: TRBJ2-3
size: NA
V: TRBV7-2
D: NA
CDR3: CASSLAGRSTDTQYF
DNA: TGTGCCAGCAGCTTAGCCGGTAGGAGCACAGATACGCAGTATTTT

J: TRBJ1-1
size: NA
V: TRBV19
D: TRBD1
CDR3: CASSIVGRGPEAFF
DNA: TGTGCCAGTAGTATAGTAGGCAGGGGGCCTGAAGCTTTCTTT

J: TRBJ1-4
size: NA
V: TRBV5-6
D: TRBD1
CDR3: CASRLGQGRGKLFF
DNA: TGTGCCAGCAGACTGGGACAGGGAAGAGGAAAACTGTTTTTT

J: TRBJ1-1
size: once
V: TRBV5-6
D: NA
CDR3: CASSLRQNTEAFF
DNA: TGTGCCAGCAGCTTGAGGCAGAACACTGAAGCTTTCTTT

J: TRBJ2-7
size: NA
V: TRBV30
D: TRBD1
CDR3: CAWNRDRDEQYF
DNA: TGTGCCTGGAACCGGGACAGGGACGAGCAGTACTTC

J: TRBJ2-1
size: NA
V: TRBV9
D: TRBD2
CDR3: CASSVDISGGAGYNEQFF
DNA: TGTGCCAGCAGCGTAGACATTAGCGGGGGGGCCGGCTACAATGAGCAGTTCTTC

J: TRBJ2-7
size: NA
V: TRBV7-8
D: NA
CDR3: CASSLGDISSYEQYF
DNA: TGTGCCAGCAGCTTAGGGGACATCAGCTCCTACGAGCAGTACTTC

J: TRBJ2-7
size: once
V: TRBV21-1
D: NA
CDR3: CASSKLTPEQYF
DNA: TGTGCCAGCAGCAAACTCACACCGGAGCAGTACTTC

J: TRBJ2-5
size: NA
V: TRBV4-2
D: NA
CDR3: CASSQDVATGETQYF
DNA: TGTGCCAGCAGCCAAGACGTAGCCACGGGGGAGACCCAGTACTTC

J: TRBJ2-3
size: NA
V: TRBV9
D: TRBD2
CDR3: CASSVTGLAHTDTQYF
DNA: TGTGCCAGCAGCGTAACGGGACTAGCCCACACAGATACGCAGTATTTT

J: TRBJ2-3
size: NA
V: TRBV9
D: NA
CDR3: CASSVGGTDTQYF
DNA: TGTGCCAGCAGCGTAGGGGGGACAGATACGCAGTATTTT